This T cell receptor beta chain was obtained from a study of cytomegalovirus exposure and HLA in healthy donors. Whole-study results and caveats: In a later analysis, HLA-associated TCR beta chains were more clonally expanded than equally common others.

This clone was found a few times. Its antigen remains unknown. Use of 60 Vbeta and 13 Jbeta primers characterized the PCR. This table comes from immunoSEQ multiplex PCR, and its TCRdb copy is limited to in-frame clones, with some not included. The sample records 120,000 or so clones, roughly a tenth being singletons. Germline V gene sequence: CDR1 ENHRY, CDR2 SYGVKD. This CDR3 comprises 13 residues. V lost 9 bases to trimming and J lost 2 bases, with 8 bases between them. The TCR sequence derives from a woman aged 18-35 years in good health and CMV-seropositive. The gene calls are TRBV10-3 and TRBJ2-6, with D possibly being TRBD1 (5 bases). Material: PBMCs. The CDR3 DNA reads as TGTGCCATGACAGAACCTGGGGCCAACGTCCTGACTTTC. Translated, it gives CAMTEPGANVLTF.